This T cell receptor (beta chain) stems from a study of OX40 agonist ivuxolimab in advanced cancers. Across the whole study: Every patient in dose escalation had hepatocellular carcinoma, melanoma, renal cell or head and neck cancer.

Trimming pared 5 bases from V and 1 base from J, leaving 11 bases between. Germline lookup yields CDR1 LGHNA and CDR2 YNFKEQ. CDR3 size: 14 residues. This clone was counted only a few times. Its antigen remains unknown. Assay used: immunoSEQ multiplex PCR; TCRdb lists only in-frame clones, some missing. In the table there are roughly 56,000 clones, 82% of which are singletons. Study-level findings and limits: It was also the case that some nonresponders had low normalized T-cell clonal expansion. At doses 0.1 to 3.0 mg/kg, CD4+ and CD8+ clones expanded.

The receptor comes from an adult with an advanced solid tumor such as melanoma, head and neck, liver or kidney cancer. The specimen was CD4+ or CD8+ T cells sorted from blood, collected in a trial of the OX40 agonist ivuxolimab. V usage is TRBV4-2 and J usage is TRBJ2-5; possible D gene TRBD1, 6 bases. For the CDR3, the DNA is TGTGCCAGCAGCGACCCCAGGGGCCAAGAGACCCAGTACTTC. It codes for CASSDPRGQETQYF.